This passage covers 31 T cell receptor beta chains from one sample sequenced in a study of cytomegalovirus exposure and HLA in healthy donors (dated by TCRdb to about 2017). The receptor library was made with the immunoSEQ multiplex PCR assay. A mixture of 60 forward primers for TCR Vbeta segments and 13 reverse primers for TCR Jbeta segments was used in the multiplex PCR. TCRdb provides this immuneACCESS table in a form limited to in-frame rearrangements. Some clones are lacking; in checked studies, under half of them reflect an unresolved V gene, and why the rest are absent is not known. This sample's records show some 82,000 clones. The ten largest clonotypes hold about 1.1% of the sample. The sample consisted of PBMCs. These receptors all come from a woman aged 30 to 39 in good health and CMV-seronegative.

V gene TRBV6-5 combines with J gene TRBJ2-1; D may be TRBD1 (6 bases). Germline CDR1 is MNHEY and CDR2 is SVGAGI. This CDR3 region has 15 residues. With 5 bases removed from V and 5 bases from J, the gap between germline ends came to 16 bases. The CDR3 loop is CASSGLGWGHNEQFF. The CDR3 DNA sequence: TGTGCCAGCAGTGGTTTAGGATGGGGGCACAATGAGCAGTTCTTC.

V is TRBV27 and J is TRBJ2-7; 9 bases line up with TRBD1. The CDR3 length is 15 residues. The V segment lost 1 base and the J segment 5 bases; nucleotides outside the gene matches: 6. Germline V gene data show CDR1 as MNHEY and CDR2 as SMNVEV (reference sequence). The chain's CDR3 is CASSLFPGQGNEQYF. DNA for the CDR3: TGTGCCAGCAGTTTATTCCCGGGACAGGGCAACGAGCAGTACTTC.

The chain has TRBV6-1 and TRBJ1-4; D is uncertain. This CDR3 has 15 residues. V was clipped by 5 bases and J by 8 bases, with 18 bases between them. The V gene's germline CDR1 is MNHNS and CDR2 SASEGT. For the CDR3, the DNA is TGTGCCAGCAGTTTCGACCCATCAAGAGGCGAAAAACTGTTTTTT. Its protein product is CASSFDPSRGEKLFF.

The chain uses TRBV4-1 and TRBJ2-7; D may be TRBD2 (5 bases). The CDR3 is made up of 16 amino acids. V gave up 4 bases and J gave up 3 bases, with 19 bases separating them. In germline, CDR1 is MGHRA, CDR2 YSYEKL. The CDR3 loop reads CASSPRTSLEYYEQYF. The DNA for the CDR3 is TGCGCCAGCAGCCCTCGGACTTCCTTGGAATACTACGAGCAGTACTTC.

The chain recombines TRBV7-2 with TRBJ2-2; 8 bases agree with TRBD2. V shed 2 bases and J 7 bases; nucleotides not matched to a gene: 9. Germline CDR1 SGHTA, CDR2 FQGNSA. This CDR3 region has 16 residues. CDR3 sequence reads: CASSLTWRGGSGELFF. The CDR3 DNA reads as TGTGCCAGCAGCTTAACTTGGCGCGGGGGGAGCGGGGAGCTGTTTTTT.

CDR3 loop: CAWDRPGLGQEKLFF. CDR3 nucleotides: TGTGCCTGGGACCGACCGGGACTCGGACAAGAAAAACTGTTTTTT. The chain has TRBV30 and TRBJ1-4, with TRBD1 as a possible D gene (5 bases). Germline V gene lookup returns CDR1 GTSNPN and CDR2 SVGIG (reference sequence). V was clipped by 5 bases and J by 8 bases, with 21 bases between them. The CDR3 has 15 residues.

The CDR3 DNA reads as TGTGCCACCCAACGGCAAGGGACAGGGAGTGAAAAACTGTTTTTT. Translating gives CATQRQGTGSEKLFF. The chain joins TRBV2 to TRBJ1-4; the match to TRBD1 covers 9 bases. Germline assignment: CDR1 SNHLY and CDR2 FYNNEI. V shed 10 bases, J shed 7 bases, and the junction held 13 bases outside the gene matches. The CDR3 has 15 residues.

The chain carries TRBV30 and TRBJ2-3, with 8 bases identical to TRBD2. This CDR3 is built from 13 residues. Germline CDR1 reads GTSNPN; CDR2 reads SVGIG (reference sequence). J was trimmed by 4 bases and V by 8 bases; bases with no gene match: 8. In DNA form, the CDR3 reads TGTGCCCTCGCATCGGGGGGGCCAGATACGCAGTATTTT. Protein product: CALASGGPDTQYF.

The V gene is TRBV30, the J gene TRBJ1-1; D is unresolved. Per germline, CDR1 GTSNPN and CDR2 SVGIG (reference sequence). V was shortened by 1 base and J by 4 bases, with 10 bases between the two germline ends. This CDR3 is 13 amino acids long. CDR3 in amino acids: CAWSAGMGTEAFF. The CDR3 DNA sequence: TGTGCCTGGAGTGCGGGGATGGGCACTGAAGCTTTCTTT.

The chain uses TRBV19 and TRBJ1-5; TRBD1 matches 7 bases. With V trimmed by 5 bases and J by 1 base, 5 bases remained unmatched. Germline V gives CDR1 LNHDA, CDR2 SQIVND (reference sequence). CDR3 length: 15 residues. CDR3: CASSSTGDSNQPQHF. CDR3 bases: TGTGCCAGTAGTTCAACAGGGGACAGCAATCAGCCCCAGCATTTT. The full variable domain, its missing parts supplied by reference TRBV19 and TRBJ1-5, is DGGITQSPKYLFRKEGQNVTLSCEQNLNHDAMYWYRQDPGQGLRLIYYSQIVNDFQKGDIAEGYSVSREKKESFPLTVTSAQKNPTAFYLCASSSTGDSNQPQHFGDGTRLSIL.

The CDR3 protein is CASSDQVGGYEQYF. For the CDR3, the DNA is TGTGCCAGCAGTGATCAGGTGGGGGGTTACGAGCAGTACTTC. V and J are TRBV6-1 and TRBJ2-7; a possible D gene is TRBD2 (6 bases). Germline assignment: CDR1 MNHNS and CDR2 SASEGT. This CDR3 is 14 amino acids long. V lost 3 bases and J 4 bases, leaving 13 bases between the germline ends.

V gene TRBV6-1 combines with J gene TRBJ2-1, with 8 nucleotides matching TRBD2. Germline-derived CDR1 and CDR2 are MNHNS and SASEGT. The CDR3 spans 15 residues. The trim removed 10 bases at V and 4 bases at J, leaving 12 bases unmatched. This CDR3 is CAIMLRTSRYNEQFF. The CDR3 nucleotides are TGTGCCATCATGCTAAGGACTAGCCGTTACAATGAGCAGTTCTTC.

The chain has TRBV2 and TRBJ2-5, with D perhaps TRBD2 (5 bases). The V end lost 6 bases, the J end lost 10 bases, and 15 bases lay between the germline ends. The CDR3 is 12 amino acids. Germline CDR1 SNHLY, CDR2 FYNNEI. CDR3 residues: CASRDLTRDQYF. CDR3 DNA: TGTGCCAGCAGGGACCTCACCCGGGACCAGTACTTC.

The CDR3 bases are TGCGCCAGCAGCCCGGGTTGGGGGGATAAAGCCTCTGGAAACACCATATATTTT. This codes for CASSPGWGDKASGNTIYF. The genes are TRBV5-1 and TRBJ1-3; D might be TRBD1 (5 bases). Germline assignment: CDR1 SGHRS and CDR2 YFSETQ. Trimming cost V 4 bases and J 0 bases, with 20 bases left between them. The CDR3 contains 18 residues.

The V call is TRBV29-1, the J call TRBJ2-1; a weak D match, TRBD2 (6 bases). V was cut by 7 bases and J by 6 bases, with 13 bases left in between. Germline V gives CDR1 SQVTM, CDR2 ANQGSEA. CDR3 length: 12 amino acids. For the CDR3, the DNA is TGCAGCGCCCAGGGACTGCGCAATGAGCAGTTCTTC. Its protein is CSAQGLRNEQFF.

The CDR3 DNA is TGCGCCAGCAGCTTGGGCGGGGTTTCCTACGAGCAGTACTTC. Protein: CASSLGGVSYEQYF. V gene TRBV5-1 combines with J gene TRBJ2-7, with TRBD2 as a possible D gene (6 bases). There are 14 residues in the CDR3. V gave up 0 bases and J gave up 1 base, with 8 bases separating them. CDR1 and CDR2 (germline): SGHRS, YFSETQ.

The chain employs TRBV7-8 and TRBJ1-1; D is possibly TRBD1 (5 bases). This CDR3 is built from 15 residues. Trimming left V 5 bases short and J 0 bases short, with 13 bases between. Germline CDR1 reads SGHVS; CDR2 reads FQNEAQ. DNA for the CDR3: TGTGCCAGCAGCGCGACCACAGGCGTGAACACTGAAGCTTTCTTT. It is translated as CASSATTGVNTEAFF. The variable domain in full, completed from reference TRBV7-8 and TRBJ1-1, reads GAGVSQSPRYKVAKRGQDVALRCDPISGHVSLFWYQQALGQGPEFLTYFQNEAQLDKSGLPSDRFFAERPEGSVSTLKIQRTQQEDSAVYLCASSATTGVNTEAFFGQGTRLTVV.

The chain recombines TRBV11-1 with TRBJ2-7; the match to TRBD1 covers 9 bases. The CDR3 loop spans 14 amino acids. Germline values: CDR1 SGHAT, CDR2 FQDESV (reference sequence). V was clipped by 2 bases and J by 3 bases; unmatched bases: 2. CDR3 coding DNA: TGTGCCAGCAGCTTACGACAGGGGGTCTACGAGCAGTACTTC. Amino acids: CASSLRQGVYEQYF.

The chain links TRBV5-1 to TRBJ2-7, with TRBD1 identical over 12 bases. The CDR3 runs 16 residues. In germline, CDR1 is SGHRS, CDR2 YFSETQ. CDR3 residues: CVTRIGTGTGGSEQYF. The CDR3 DNA is TGCGTGACCAGGATCGGCACCGGGACAGGGGGCTCCGAGCAGTACTTC.

J is TRBJ2-7 and V is TRBV6-1, with 8 bases identical to TRBD1. Germline loops: CDR1 MNHNS, CDR2 SASEGT. Trimming removed 4 bases from V and 2 bases from J; junction bases left unmatched: 7. This CDR3 has 15 residues. As DNA, the CDR3 is TGTGCCAGCAGTGTCAGGACAGGGACACCCTACGAGCAGTACTTC. Residues: CASSVRTGTPYEQYF.

The V and J genes are TRBV2 and TRBJ1-6; 7 bases match TRBD1. The CDR3 sequence is 14 residues long. The V gene end was trimmed by 6 bases and the J gene end by 8 bases; junction bases not matched to a gene: 7. CDR1 is SNHLY, CDR2 FYNNEI, per germline. CDR3 in amino acids: CASSPRDSYSPLHF. The CDR3 DNA follows: TGTGCCAGCAGCCCACGGGACAGCTATTCACCCCTCCACTTT.

The chain recombines TRBV30 with TRBJ1-1; maybe TRBD1 (5 bases). This CDR3 region has 14 residues. V was trimmed by 1 base and J by 0 bases, leaving 9 bases between them. The germline gives CDR1 GTSNPN, CDR2 SVGIG (reference sequence). For the CDR3, the DNA is TGTGCCTGGAGTGGGGGACTTTTGAACACTGAAGCTTTCTTT. Translated, it gives CAWSGGLLNTEAFF.

V gene TRBV6-1 combines with J gene TRBJ2-7; TRBD2 agrees at 7 bases. The CDR3 covers 17 residues. V lost 1 base to trimming and J lost 0 bases; unmatched junction nucleotides: 9. Per the germline V gene, CDR1 is MNHNS and CDR2 is SASEGT. The CDR3 region is CASSEVAQGLLSYEQYF. CDR3 nucleotide sequence: TGTGCCAGCAGTGAAGTGGCCCAGGGACTACTCTCCTACGAGCAGTACTTC.

The chain employs TRBV6-6 and TRBJ2-3, with 8 bases fitting TRBD2. With V trimmed by 7 bases and J by 4 bases, 10 bases remained unmatched. In germline, CDR1 is MNHNY, CDR2 SVGAGI (reference sequence). This CDR3 region has 15 residues. The CDR3 DNA reads as TGTGCCAGCAATCACCACCGGGGGGGCCCAGATACGCAGTATTTT. Its protein is CASNHHRGGPDTQYF.

The chain employs TRBV25-1 and TRBJ2-7; possibly TRBD1 for D (6 bases). Trimming shortened V by 8 bases and J by 2 bases, and 16 bases separated the two germline ends. The germline gives CDR1 MGHDK, CDR2 SYGVNS. The CDR3 covers 14 residues. The CDR3 coding sequence is TGTGCCAGCCGGGACGACAGGATCGCCTACGAGCAGTACTTC. This gives the protein CASRDDRIAYEQYF.

This chain uses TRBV6-1 with TRBJ2-1, with 9 positions matching TRBD1. The CDR3 has 15 residues. Germline CDR1 MNHNS, CDR2 SASEGT. The J segment lost 4 bases and the V segment lost 4 bases, leaving 5 bases of the junction unmatched. CDR3 loop: CASSALTGGYNEQFF. DNA of the CDR3: TGTGCCAGCAGTGCGCTGACAGGGGGGTACAATGAGCAGTTCTTC.

The chain has TRBV19 and TRBJ2-3; D is perhaps TRBD2 (6 bases). The CDR3 consists of 15 residues. Per the germline V gene, CDR1 is LNHDA and CDR2 is SQIVND (reference sequence). Trimming stripped 1 base from V and 4 bases from J, with 12 bases between. The CDR3 spells CASSIGGGPADTQYF. CDR3 nucleotide sequence: TGTGCCAGTAGTATAGGAGGAGGGCCCGCAGATACGCAGTATTTT.

This chain links TRBV5-1 with TRBJ2-1, with 12 bases aligning to TRBD2. Germline trimming cut 3 bases from V and 5 bases from J; bases unmatched to any gene: 3. CDR1 SGHRS and CDR2 YFSETQ come from the germline V gene. The CDR3 spans 15 residues. In DNA, the CDR3 is TGCGCCAGCAGCTGGCGGACTAGCGGGAACAATGAGCAGTTCTTC. It specifies CASSWRTSGNNEQFF.

The chain has TRBV2 and TRBJ1-1, with a weak D call TRBD1 (6 bases). This CDR3 is 13 amino acids long. The V end was cut by 7 bases, the J end by 6 bases, with 15 bases between. Germline V gene lookup returns CDR1 SNHLY and CDR2 FYNNEI. This CDR3 is CASNGQFRPEAFF. DNA of the CDR3: TGTGCCAGCAACGGACAGTTTCGACCTGAAGCTTTCTTT.

The rearrangement joins TRBV28 to TRBJ2-5; D is perhaps TRBD1 (6 bases). The length of the CDR3 is 14 residues. Trimming removed 6 bases from V and 9 bases from J, with 20 bases in between. Per the germline V gene, CDR1 is MDHEN and CDR2 is SYDVKM. The CDR3 bases are TGTGCCAGCAGAGGGGCGCGCGTGGGGGCGGCCCAGTACTTC. Translated, it gives CASRGARVGAAQYF. Full variable domain (outside the CDR3, taken from reference TRBV28 and TRBJ2-5): DVKVTQSSRYLVKRTGEKVFLECVQDMDHENMFWYRQDPGLGLRLIYFSYDVKMKEKGDIPEGYSVSREKKERFSLILESASTNQTSMYLCASRGARVGAAQYFGPGTRLLVL.

The V and J genes are TRBV5-1 and TRBJ2-7; D not certain. V was trimmed by 0 bases and J by 2 bases, leaving 9 bases between them. Germline lookup yields CDR1 SGHRS and CDR2 YFSETQ. CDR3 length: 14 residues. The CDR3 DNA reads TGCGCCAGCAGCTTGGTGGTCAGTCCCTACGAGCAGTACTTC. Amino acid sequence: CASSLVVSPYEQYF.